This TCR beta chain comes out of a study of vaccination and CD4 T cells after COVID-19. About the study: The interval from dose two to post-vaccine sampling had a median of around 79 days, and it ranged from 14 to 241. A few convalescent patients underwent sampling at day 14 and then at days 161 to 241 post-vaccination, the study reports.

Time point defined: late sampling 161 to 241 days after vaccination in three convalescent patients. As for treatment: roughly nine-day PBMC culture with coronavirus spike peptide pools or control peptides (ViraFEST assay). Culture of under 2.5 million PBMCs per well took place with around 10 IU/ml IL-2 and around 10 ug/ml peptide pools. With respect to this clonotype: Its cognate antigen is unknown.

The germline CDR1 and CDR2 sequences are MDHEN and SYDVKM. V was pared by 1 base and J by 8 bases, with 10 bases of the junction left unmatched. The CDR3 runs 16 residues. The Oncomine TCR Beta short-read assay was applied to DNA of cultured CD4+ T cells. The genomic DNA was obtained from cultured CD4+ T cells by extraction with the QIAamp micro DNA kit. TCRdb re-derived calls from the PCR reads in MiXCR, one entry per CDR3 protein. The sample records 20,000 to 25,000 distinct CDR3 sequences, 43% being singletons. The sample here was CD4+ T cells from blood, cultured in vitro, taken about 7 months after SARS-CoV-2 vaccination. The chain couples TRBV28 to TRBJ1-3; 8 nucleotides align to TRBD1. This clonotype was obtained from a human donor who had recovered from COVID-19. The CDR3, as DNA: TGTGCCAGCAGTTTATTCGGACAGGGTGGGCGATACACCATATATTTT. Translation gives CASSLFGQGGRYTIYF.